This T cell receptor (beta chain) appears in the sequencing data of a study of early stage breast cancer tumors. Looking at the study overall: ER+/PR+/HER2- status applied to about 70% of the 16 invasive breast tumors.

The protocol was immunoSEQ multiplex PCR, while the TCRdb copy is restricted to in-frame clones and leaves out a portion. The repertoire holds 70,000 or so clones, with approximately 80% as singletons. Trimming removed 2 bases from V and 8 bases from J; junction bases left unmatched: 10. The germline CDR1 and CDR2 sequences are SGHAT and FQNNGV. This CDR3 is 16 amino acids long. Remarks on this clone: Its antigen remains unidentified.

Study-wide findings and caveats: Functional markers like CD4, CD8 and FOXP3 were missed in bulk sequencing.

The chain is built from TRBV11-2 and TRBJ2-1; TRBD2 matches at 9 bases. The sequence came from a person in their forties with breast cancer. The source material was blood. CDR3 DNA: TGTGCCAGCAGCTTAAGGCGGGAGGGGAATATCGATGAGCAGTTCTTC. As protein: CASSLRREGNIDEQFF. The full variable domain, in which reference TRBV11-2 and TRBJ2-1 provide the parts outside the CDR3, is EAGVAQSPRYKIIEKRQSVAFWCNPISGHATLYWYQQILGQGPKLLIQFQNNGVVDDSQLPKDRFSAERLKGVDSTLKIQPAKLEDSAVYLCASSLRREGNIDEQFFGPGTRLTVL.